The rows below give T cell receptor beta chains drawn from one sample of a study of control samples from healthy donors and cancer patients. Assay: immunoSEQ multiplex PCR; the TCRdb copy retains only in-frame clones and omits some. The repertoire holds 80,000 to 100,000 clones, with about 80% as singletons. Sequencing was performed on blood. These receptors originate from a woman in her thirties in good health. The CDR3 runs from the conserved cysteine through the conserved F or W. A D gene is named only where the DNA matches it firmly. Clone sizes are given selectively: once, few, many, or a class where the clone is expanded.

.	TRBV18	.	TRBJ1-5	CASSPASNQPQHF	TGTGCCAGCTCACCAGCCAGCAATCAGCCCCAGCATTTT
.	TRBV11-2	.	TRBJ2-7	CASSLDRSESYEQYF	TGTGCCAGCAGCCTCGACAGGTCCGAATCCTACGAGCAGTACTTC
TRBD2	TRBV6-6	.	TRBJ2-7	CASSPGTSGGPLNF	TGTGCCAGCAGTCCCGGGACTAGCGGGGGGCCCCTAAACTTC
TRBD1	TRBV7-3	.	TRBJ1-1	CASSSGGGTEAFF	TGTGCCAGCAGTTCAGGGGGAGGGACTGAAGCTTTCTTT
TRBD1	TRBV5-6	.	TRBJ1-2	CASSLAGQVYGYTF	TGTGCCAGCAGCTTGGCGGGACAGGTCTATGGCTACACCTTC
.	TRBV7-6	.	TRBJ1-5	CASSSNSNQPQHF	TGTGCCAGCAGCTCGAATAGCAATCAGCCCCAGCATTTT
.	TRBV7-9	.	TRBJ1-1	CASSGQNTEAFF	TGTGCCAGCTCGGGACAGAACACTGAAGCTTTCTTT
TRBD1	TRBV2	.	TRBJ2-5	CASSEALTGQETQYF	TGTGCCAGCAGTGAAGCCTTGACAGGGCAAGAGACCCAGTACTTC
TRBD1	TRBV11-2	.	TRBJ1-6	CASSLTKFGDRNSPLHF	TGTGCCAGCAGCTTGACCAAGTTCGGGGACAGAAATTCACCCCTCCACTTT
.	TRBV9	.	TRBJ2-3	CASSPPGVDTQYF	TGTGCCAGCAGCCCCCCAGGGGTAGATACGCAGTATTTT
TRBD1	TRBV5-1	once	TRBJ2-3	CASSQSGTVSSTDTQYF	TGCGCCAGCAGCCAATCAGGGACAGTTTCTAGCACAGATACGCAGTATTTT
.	TRBV23-1	.	TRBJ2-7	CASSHPRTHLYF	TGCGCCAGCAGTCACCCTAGGACACACCTGTACTTC
.	TRBV6-5	.	TRBJ2-5	CASSFVGWETQYF	TGTGCCAGCAGTTTTGTAGGGTGGGAGACCCAGTACTTC
.	TRBV5-4	few	TRBJ2-3	CASSSIRADTQYF	TGTGCCAGCAGCTCTATACGGGCAGATACGCAGTATTTT